This TCR beta chain was sequenced for a study of CD4+ T cells in melanoma. Study-level results: Reportedly, melanoma neoantigen-specific CD4+ T cells showed varied differentiation states. A reported correlation linked neoantigen-specific CD4+ T cells to CD8+, macrophage and B cell function.

Using immunoSEQ multiplex PCR, the repertoire was profiled, and TCRdb retains in-frame clones only, with some absent. This table holds about 140,000 clones, roughly 91% found once. Remarks on this clone: Its target is unknown.

Trimming at V came to 6 bases and at J to 5 bases, leaving 11 bases not matched to a gene. The CDR3 contains 15 residues. The germline V gene encodes CDR1 LNHDA and CDR2 SQIVND (reference sequence). The TCR comes from a human donor with melanoma. The chain is built from TRBV19 and TRBJ1-2, with 8 bases that match TRBD1. The CDR3 loop reads CASRASGTGVYGYTF. The DNA of the CDR3 is TGTGCCAGTAGGGCCTCCGGGACAGGAGTTTATGGCTACACCTTC.